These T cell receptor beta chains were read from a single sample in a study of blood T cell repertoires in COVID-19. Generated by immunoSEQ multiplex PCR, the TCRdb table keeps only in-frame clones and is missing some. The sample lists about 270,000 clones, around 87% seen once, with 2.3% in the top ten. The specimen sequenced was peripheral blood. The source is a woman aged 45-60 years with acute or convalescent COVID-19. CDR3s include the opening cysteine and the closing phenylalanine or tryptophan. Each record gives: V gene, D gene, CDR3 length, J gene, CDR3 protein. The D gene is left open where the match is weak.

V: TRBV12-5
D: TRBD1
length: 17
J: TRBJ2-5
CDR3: CASGLIGTGGSQETQYF

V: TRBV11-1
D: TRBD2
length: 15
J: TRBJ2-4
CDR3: CASSLTQPGTSGRYF

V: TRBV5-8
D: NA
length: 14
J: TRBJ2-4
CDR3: CASSLKGAKNIQYF

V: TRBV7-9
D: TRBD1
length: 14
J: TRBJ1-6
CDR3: CASSHGQGGRPLHF

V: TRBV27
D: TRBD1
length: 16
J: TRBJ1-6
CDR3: CASSLGQGGVNSPLHF

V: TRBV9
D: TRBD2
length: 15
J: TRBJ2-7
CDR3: CAGAGTSGRKCEQYF

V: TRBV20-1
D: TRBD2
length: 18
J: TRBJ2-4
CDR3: CSASPGLAGGTARNIQYF

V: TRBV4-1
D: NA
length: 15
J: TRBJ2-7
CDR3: CASSQAQYLSYEQYF

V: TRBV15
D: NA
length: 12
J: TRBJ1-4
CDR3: CATRVSRETLFF

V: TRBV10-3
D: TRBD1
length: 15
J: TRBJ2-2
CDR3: CATHSTGTNTGELFF

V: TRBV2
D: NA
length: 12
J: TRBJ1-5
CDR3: CASTRGNQPQHF

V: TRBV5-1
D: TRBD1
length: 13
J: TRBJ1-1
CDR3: CASSSQGAGEAFF

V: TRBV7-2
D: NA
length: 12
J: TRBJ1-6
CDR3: CASSFVGQRLHF

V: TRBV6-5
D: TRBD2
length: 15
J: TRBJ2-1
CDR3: CASTFAGGSYNEQFF

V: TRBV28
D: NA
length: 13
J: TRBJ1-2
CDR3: CASSFGGNYGYTF

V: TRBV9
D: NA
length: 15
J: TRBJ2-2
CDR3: CASSPSIAYTGELFF

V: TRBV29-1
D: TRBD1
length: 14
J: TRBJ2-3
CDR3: CSLAGTGYTDTQYF

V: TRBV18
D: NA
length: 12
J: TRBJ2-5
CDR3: CASSPPGGTQYF

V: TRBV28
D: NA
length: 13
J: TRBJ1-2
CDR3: CASSSTEAAGYTF

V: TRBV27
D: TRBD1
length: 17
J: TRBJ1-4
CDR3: CASSLGQGAVGNEKLFF

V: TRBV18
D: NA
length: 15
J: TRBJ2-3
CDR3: CASSPLGDDTDTQYF

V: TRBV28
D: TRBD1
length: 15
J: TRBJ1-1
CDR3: CASSFRDREGTEAFF

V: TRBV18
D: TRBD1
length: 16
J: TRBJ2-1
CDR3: CASSPPVDRRYNEQFF

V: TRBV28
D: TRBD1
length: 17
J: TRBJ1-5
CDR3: CASSIQDRAGSNQPQHF

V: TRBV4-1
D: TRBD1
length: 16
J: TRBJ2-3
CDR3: CASSQDGTGGRDTQYF

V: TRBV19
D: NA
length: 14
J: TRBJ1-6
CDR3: CASSILAGNPPLHF

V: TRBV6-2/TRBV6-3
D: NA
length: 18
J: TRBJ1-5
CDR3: CASSRTTMGYRANQPQHF

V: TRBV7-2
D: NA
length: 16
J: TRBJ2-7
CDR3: CASSLADDSRLYEQYF

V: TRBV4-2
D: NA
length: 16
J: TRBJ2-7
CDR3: CASSREGSGASYEQYF

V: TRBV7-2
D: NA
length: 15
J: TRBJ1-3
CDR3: CASSFGGVRGNTIYF

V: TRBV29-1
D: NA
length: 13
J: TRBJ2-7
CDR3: CSATPNAAYEQYF

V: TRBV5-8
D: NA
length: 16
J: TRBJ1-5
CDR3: CASSLQGGTRNQAQHF

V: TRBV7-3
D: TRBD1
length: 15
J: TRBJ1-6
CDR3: CASSLTGTGSFPLHF

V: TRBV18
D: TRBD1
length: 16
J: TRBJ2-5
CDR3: CASSPGDRGLPETQYF

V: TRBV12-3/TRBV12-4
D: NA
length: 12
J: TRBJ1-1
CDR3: CASSSVNTEAFF

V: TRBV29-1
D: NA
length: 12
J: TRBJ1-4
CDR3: CSAEEENGKLFF

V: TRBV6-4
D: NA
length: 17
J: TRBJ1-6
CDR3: CASIGRVRSVFLSPLHF

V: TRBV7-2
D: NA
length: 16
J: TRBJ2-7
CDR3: CASSASGSGMIHEQYF

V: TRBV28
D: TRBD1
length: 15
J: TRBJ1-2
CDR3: CASSLTGGTNYGYTF